Following are 17 T cell receptor beta chains from one sample sequenced in a study of T cell changes during pregnancy in multiple sclerosis. Produced via immunoSEQ multiplex PCR; TCRdb's table is partial and in-frame only. The data contain under 45,000 clones, around 93% of them singletons. This material consisted of CD4+ T cells from peripheral blood mononuclear cells, taken after pregnancy. The receptors here all came from a female donor with multiple sclerosis, enrolled in a pregnancy study.

The rearrangement uses TRBV5-6 and TRBJ2-5; no definite D call. V lost 1 base and J lost 3, with 16 bases in between. Germline CDR1 is SGHDT and CDR2 is YYEEEE. The length of the CDR3 is 16 residues. The CDR3 sequence is CASSLRVGLAKETQYF. The DNA for the CDR3 is TGTGCCAGCAGCTTGCGGGTTGGCTTGGCGAAAGAGACCCAGTACTTC.

This rearrangement joins TRBV6-6 to TRBJ2-7, with 10 bases lining up with TRBD1. Trimming at V came to 7 bases and at J to 6 bases, leaving 9 bases not matched to a gene. The CDR3 has 14 amino acids. Per germline, CDR1 MNHNY and CDR2 SVGAGI (reference sequence). For the CDR3, the DNA is TGTGCCAGCACTGTCCGGGACAGGGGTCGCGAGCAGTACTTC. This encodes CASTVRDRGREQYF.

V usage is TRBV5-1 and J usage is TRBJ1-1; D remains unclear. Germline assignment: CDR1 SGHRS and CDR2 YFSETQ. The CDR3 extends over 17 amino acids. Trimming cost V 4 bases and J 0 bases, with 19 bases left between them. CDR3 in amino acids: CASSVSGSIALNTEAFF. DNA of the CDR3: TGCGCCAGCAGCGTCTCCGGCTCTATAGCTTTGAACACTGAAGCTTTCTTT.

This chain connects TRBV18 to TRBJ1-4; D might be TRBD1 (5 bases). The CDR3 has 18 residues. The germline V gene encodes CDR1 KGHSH and CDR2 LQKENI. V was cut by 3 bases and J by 8 bases, with 25 bases left in between. CDR3 in DNA: TGTGCCAGCTCACCCGGAGCCGGATTGACAGCACCCGACGAAAAACTGTTTTTT. Translation: CASSPGAGLTAPDEKLFF.

V is TRBV6-1 and J is TRBJ2-1; D might be TRBD2 (7 bases). Germline-derived CDR1 and CDR2 are MNHNS and SASEGT. CDR3 length equals 19 residues. Trimming removed 1 base from V and 4 bases from J, with 23 bases in between. CDR3 DNA sequence: TGTGCCAGCAGTGAAGTTTGGGGGGCTGGCGGGGGACCTTACAATGAGCAGTTCTTC. It yields the protein CASSEVWGAGGGPYNEQFF.

This rearrangement joins TRBV7-8 to TRBJ1-2; no definite D call. Per germline, CDR1 SGHVS and CDR2 FQNEAQ. The V end was cut by 2 bases, the J end by 1 base, with 5 bases between. The CDR3 sequence is 13 residues long. In DNA, the CDR3 is TGTGCCAGCAGCTTACAGGTTAACTATGGCTACACCTTC. Protein sequence: CASSLQVNYGYTF.

The V gene is TRBV10-3, the J gene TRBJ2-5; the match to TRBD2 covers 8 bases. Germline CDR1 reads ENHRY; CDR2 reads SYGVKD. Trimming at V came to 3 bases and at J to 5 bases, leaving 11 bases not matched to a gene. This CDR3 has 16 amino acids. CDR3 region: CAISDFESGGGETQYF. The DNA for the CDR3 is TGTGCCATCAGTGATTTCGAAAGCGGGGGAGGCGAGACCCAGTACTTC.

This sequence joins TRBV18 and TRBJ1-2, with D maybe TRBD1 (5 bases). This CDR3 contains 15 residues. With 3 bases removed from V and 4 bases from J, the gap between germline ends came to 15 bases. CDR1 KGHSH and CDR2 LQKENI come from the germline V gene. The CDR3 spells CASSPRQGPSYGYTF. The CDR3 coding sequence is TGTGCCAGCTCACCGAGGCAGGGTCCCTCCTATGGCTACACCTTC.

V gene TRBV6-5 combines with J gene TRBJ2-1; D perhaps matches TRBD2 (5 bases). Germline V CDR1 and CDR2: MNHEY, SVGAGI. The CDR3 is 16 residues long. The V gene lost 1 base and the J gene lost 9 bases, with 19 bases spanning the gap. The CDR3 nucleotides are TGTGCCAGCAGTTACTTTTCCGGTGGGTTGGCGGGTGAGCAGTTCTTC. As protein: CASSYFSGGLAGEQFF.

This chain links TRBV5-1 with TRBJ2-3, with D possibly TRBD2 on 5 matching bases. Trimming left V 3 bases short and J 5 bases short, with 13 bases between. Germline-derived CDR1 and CDR2 are SGHRS and YFSETQ. The CDR3 totals 14 residues. The CDR3 is CASSWRQDRDTQYF. The CDR3 DNA reads TGCGCCAGCAGCTGGAGGCAGGACCGAGATACGCAGTATTTT.

The genes are TRBV5-4 and TRBJ1-2, with a tentative D call TRBD1 (5 bases). The germline CDR1 and CDR2 sequences are SGHNT and YYREEE (reference sequence). The CDR3 runs to 14 residues. Trimming left V 4 bases short and J 4 bases short, with 14 bases between. CDR3 nucleotide sequence: TGTGCCAGCAGCCCGACGCAGGGTGCCTATGGCTACACCTTC. It is translated as CASSPTQGAYGYTF.

The gene calls are TRBV7-3 and TRBJ1-4; tentatively, D is TRBD1 (6 bases). Germline loops: CDR1 SGHTA, CDR2 FQGTGA. Trimming took 2 bases from V and 8 from J, leaving 21 bases between them. This CDR3 comprises 17 residues. The CDR3 DNA sequence: TGTGCCAGCAGCTTACGTCCTATTCGGGACACCTCCGAAAAACTGTTTTTT. Encoded protein: CASSLRPIRDTSEKLFF.

V and J are TRBV5-1 and TRBJ2-1; a weak D match, TRBD1 (6 bases). The CDR3 contains 15 residues. V was pared by 1 base and J by 7 bases, with 15 bases between. The germline gives CDR1 SGHRS, CDR2 YFSETQ. For the CDR3, the DNA is TGCGCCAGCAGCTTGTTGTTACAGGGCTGGAATGAGCAGTTCTTC. It translates to CASSLLLQGWNEQFF.

In this sample, this clone turned up once. J is TRBJ1-1 and V is TRBV5-1; D may be TRBD1 (5 bases). V lost 0 bases, J lost 7 bases, and 16 bases lay in between. CDR3 length equals 15 residues. CDR1 SGHRS and CDR2 YFSETQ come from the germline V gene. The CDR3 reads CASSLGGGGKIEAFF. As DNA, the CDR3 is TGCGCCAGCAGCTTGGGGGGGGGTGGAAAAATTGAAGCTTTCTTT.

This clone rates as medium-sized (0.01 to 0.1%). The chain carries TRBV19 and TRBJ1-5; TRBD1 aligns across 10 bases. Germline CDR1 LNHDA, CDR2 SQIVND (reference sequence). The CDR3 loop spans 15 amino acids. Losses at the gene ends were 6 bases for V and 4 bases for J; bases not matched to a gene: 6. Here the CDR3 reads CASSETGGKNQPQHF. The CDR3 DNA reads TGTGCCAGTAGCGAGACAGGGGGCAAGAATCAGCCCCAGCATTTT.

The chain combines TRBV7-3 with TRBJ2-5; 9 bases fit TRBD2. Germline values: CDR1 SGHTA, CDR2 FQGTGA. CDR3 size: 13 residues. V lost 5 bases and J lost 4; bases outside the gene matches: 2. The CDR3 loop reads CASSGSGGETQYF. The CDR3 nucleotides read TGTGCCAGCAGCGGTAGCGGGGGAGAGACCCAGTACTTC.

Comment on this clone: One end of the junction varies from germline; a read error may be responsible. J is TRBJ1-1 and V is TRBV19; D remains ambiguous. CDR3 length equals 12 residues. Germline V lookup: CDR1 LNHDA, CDR2 SQIVND (reference sequence). CDR3 region: CASSRPGSLQNF. The DNA of the CDR3 is TGTGCCAGTAGTAGACCCGGGTCCCTTCAGAACTTT.